This T cell receptor beta chain was identified in a study of chemoradiotherapy in HPV16-positive cancers. Across the study: Candidate HPV-specific T-cell clones and common TCR motifs came from functional assays in a couple of HPV16-positive patients. Study-level results: Candidate HPV-specific clones and E7-related TCR motifs grew in tumor during treatment. HPV-specific T cells were functionally defined from only a couple of HPV16-positive patients.

Turning to this clone: Its antigen is currently unknown. Germline and junction disagree at one end, which may indicate a read error.

Repeated repertoire sampling spanned the course of chemoradiotherapy. CDR1 and CDR2 from the germline V gene are SSHAT and FNYEAQ (reference sequence). The CDR3 runs to 15 residues. Clones were sequenced by immunoSEQ multiplex PCR, and TCRdb holds only the in-frame ones, with some missing. The sample holds around 29,000 clones, approximately 93% seen once. V and J are TRBV7-7 and TRBJ2-2; 9 bases line up with TRBD1. The source of this sequence is a human donor with HPV-associated anogenital cancer. This sample comprised blood, obtained from a patient who underwent chemoradiotherapy. In DNA form, the CDR3 reads TGTGCTAGCAGCTTCCGGACAGGGGATACCGGGGAGCTGTTTTTT. Amino acids: CASSFRTGDTGELFF.